The 28 T cell receptor beta chains below were found in one sample sequenced in a study of cytomegalovirus exposure and HLA in healthy donors. 60 Vbeta and 13 Jbeta primers were used in PCR. Assay: immunoSEQ multiplex PCR; the TCRdb copy retains only in-frame clones and omits some. The table shows 100,000 to 150,000 clones, with around 70% occurring only once. Material: PBMCs. The receptors here all came from a middle-aged woman in good health and CMV-seronegative.

The gene calls are TRBV4-1 and TRBJ2-5, with 7 bases fitting TRBD2. The CDR3 runs to 15 residues. The germline gives CDR1 MGHRA, CDR2 YSYEKL. After removal of 1 base from V and 5 bases from J, the junction contained 7 bases not matched to a gene. As DNA, the CDR3 is TGCGCCAGCAGCCAAGCGGAAGCGGGGTGGGAGACCCAGTACTTC. Protein sequence: CASSQAEAGWETQYF.

This clone was recorded a few times. The J gene is TRBJ1-1, the V gene TRBV5-6; D gene unclear. The CDR3 contains 14 residues. V was pared by 2 bases and J by 0 bases, with 8 bases between. Germline CDR1 SGHDT, CDR2 YYEEEE. In DNA, the CDR3 is TGTGCCAGCAGCTTAAACAATTTGAACACTGAAGCTTTCTTT. Its translation is CASSLNNLNTEAFF.

This clone came up a few times. This rearrangement joins TRBV27 to TRBJ1-1, with 9 bases lining up with TRBD1. The CDR3 loop spans 13 amino acids. With V trimmed by 5 bases and J by 11 bases, 9 bases remained unmatched. Germline V gives CDR1 MNHEY, CDR2 SMNVEV (reference sequence). CDR3 region: CASSPGTGQSAFF. The CDR3 bases are TGTGCCAGCAGTCCCGGGACAGGGCAAAGCGCTTTCTTT.

The J gene is TRBJ2-1, the V gene TRBV5-1; 10 nucleotides match TRBD2. Germline V gives CDR1 SGHRS, CDR2 YFSETQ. This CDR3 region has 15 residues. Unmatched junction bases numbered 4, after V lost 3 bases and J lost 4 bases. In nucleotides, the CDR3 is TGCGCCAGCAGCTCGGCTAGCGGGGGTTACAATGAGCAGTTCTTC. It is translated as CASSSASGGYNEQFF.

The V gene is TRBV4-2, the J gene TRBJ2-2, with 7 bases aligning to TRBD2. The CDR3 is made up of 18 amino acids. V lost 3 bases and J lost 0; bases outside the gene matches: 10. The V gene's germline CDR1 is LGHNA and CDR2 YNFKEQ. This CDR3 reads CASSHPLGGRANTGELFF. Written as DNA, the CDR3 is TGTGCCAGCAGCCACCCCTTAGGCGGGAGAGCGAACACCGGGGAGCTGTTTTTT.

This chain joins TRBV5-6 and TRBJ2-7; 7 bases match TRBD1. Germline CDR1 SGHDT, CDR2 YYEEEE. J was trimmed by 3 bases and V by 7 bases; bases with no gene match: 10. The CDR3 sequence is 14 residues long. CDR3 bases: TGTGCCAGCTCCGGACAGGCCCATCGCTACGAGCAGTACTTC. Encoded protein: CASSGQAHRYEQYF.

The V call is TRBV9, the J call TRBJ2-2, with D possibly matching TRBD2 (6 bases). V lost 6 bases and J 4 bases, leaving 13 bases between the germline ends. Germline CDR1 and CDR2: SGDLS and YYNGEE. CDR3 length: 14 residues. CDR3 coding DNA: TGTGCCAGCACTCCGGGACTGATCACCGGGGAGCTGTTTTTT. It specifies CASTPGLITGELFF.

The chain links TRBV6-1 to TRBJ1-2; no reliable D call. Deletions cut 3 bases from V and 5 bases from J, with 16 bases between. Germline loops: CDR1 MNHNS, CDR2 SASEGT. The CDR3 extends over 15 amino acids. CDR3 DNA sequence: TGTGCCAGCAGTGAGTCAAGAGCCCTTTTTTATGGCTACACCTTC. Protein product: CASSESRALFYGYTF.

This clone was seen more than once but under ten times. The V gene is TRBV30, the J gene TRBJ1-5; perhaps TRBD1 as D (5 bases). The CDR3 runs 15 residues. Per germline, CDR1 GTSNPN and CDR2 SVGIG (reference sequence). V was clipped by 3 bases and J by 4 bases, with 16 bases between them. CDR3: CAWRRQSGGNQPQHF. CDR3 in DNA: TGTGCCTGGAGACGACAGTCTGGTGGGAATCAGCCCCAGCATTTT. Full variable domain (rest looked up from reference TRBV30 and TRBJ1-5): SQTIHQWPATLVQPVGSPLSLECTVEGTSNPNLYWYRQAAGRGLQLLFYSVGIGQISSEVPQNLSASRPQDRQFILSSKKLLLSDSGFYLCAWRRQSGGNQPQHFGDGTRLSIL.

This clone was picked up a small number of times. The chain employs TRBV11-2 and TRBJ1-1; no clear D. The V and J ends lost 1 base and 3 bases respectively, with 18 bases between them. Germline-derived CDR1 and CDR2 are SGHAT and FQNNGV. This CDR3 has 17 residues. The CDR3 coding sequence is TGTGCCAGCAGCTTAGTTATTGGCGGGCTAGCCTACACTGAAGCTTTCTTT. Its protein is CASSLVIGGLAYTEAFF.

The chain uses TRBV5-6 and TRBJ2-5, with 8 bases aligning to TRBD2. The CDR3 length is 16 residues. V gave up 0 bases and J gave up 5 bases; unmatched junction bases: 9. Germline CDR1 is SGHDT and CDR2 is YYEEEE. CDR3 region: CASSLGGTRGRETQYF. CDR3 DNA: TGTGCCAGCAGCTTGGGCGGGACTAGGGGGAGGGAGACCCAGTACTTC.

The chain joins TRBV7-9 to TRBJ1-6; 11 bases align to TRBD1. The V gene end was trimmed by 5 bases and the J gene end by 7 bases; junction bases not matched to a gene: 4. Germline CDR1 is SEHNR and CDR2 is FQNEAQ (reference sequence). The CDR3 is 15 amino acids. In DNA, the CDR3 is TGTGCCAGCAGCCGAGGGACAGGGGGAAATTCACCCCTCCACTTT. This encodes CASSRGTGGNSPLHF.

The chain joins TRBV7-2 to TRBJ2-7; 11 bases line up with TRBD2. There are 17 residues in the CDR3. V was clipped by 0 bases and J by 0 bases; unmatched bases: 4. Germline CDR1 SGHTA, CDR2 FQGNSA. Here the CDR3 reads CASSLALAGGSSYEQYF. CDR3 DNA: TGTGCCAGCAGCTTAGCCCTAGCGGGGGGTAGCTCCTACGAGCAGTACTTC.

The chain carries TRBV7-2 and TRBJ1-2, with 9 positions matching TRBD1. The length of the CDR3 is 15 residues. Germline-derived CDR1 and CDR2 are SGHTA and FQGNSA. V dropped 5 bases and J dropped 8; count of bases not matched to a gene: 12. CDR3: CASSQDRGRPVGYTF. CDR3 DNA sequence: TGTGCCAGCAGCCAGGACAGGGGCCGCCCGGTGGGCTACACCTTC.

J is TRBJ1-4 and V is TRBV6-6, with 7 bases lining up with TRBD1. This CDR3 has 14 residues. The ends lost 6 bases at V and 7 bases at J; junction bases unmatched: 8. Germline V CDR1 and CDR2: MNHNY, SVGAGI (reference sequence). The CDR3 here is CASSFQGESEKLFF. DNA for the CDR3: TGTGCCAGCAGCTTTCAGGGGGAGTCTGAAAAACTGTTTTTT.

CDR3 amino acids: CATRPGTSADTQYF. The CDR3 DNA is TGTGCCACCCGTCCCGGGACTAGCGCAGATACGCAGTATTTT. The V gene is TRBV2, the J gene TRBJ2-3; 10 positions match TRBD2. V trimming: 10 bases; J trimming: 4 bases; junction bases outside the gene matches: 8. In germline, CDR1 is SNHLY, CDR2 FYNNEI. CDR3 length: 14 amino acids.

The chain has TRBV5-1 and TRBJ1-1; 7 bases align to TRBD1. V shed 4 bases and J 8 bases; nucleotides not matched to a gene: 11. This CDR3 has 14 amino acids. From germline, CDR1 is SGHRS and CDR2 YFSETQ. This CDR3 is CASSVERQGTEAFF. The CDR3 nucleotides are TGCGCCAGCAGCGTAGAGAGACAGGGAACCGAAGCTTTCTTT.

The CDR3 DNA is TGTGCCTGGAGTGCCGGAGCCCCGGCTTTCTTC. Translation: CAWSAGAPAFF. The chain links TRBV30 to TRBJ2-1, with D hard to call. Trimming cost V 1 base and J 16 bases, with 14 bases left between them. This CDR3 contains 11 residues. The germline V gene has CDR1 GTSNPN and CDR2 SVGIG (reference sequence).

This clone appeared a few times. The V and J genes are TRBV15 and TRBJ2-3; 8 bases agree with TRBD2. Trimming removed 1 base from V and 4 bases from J; junction bases left unmatched: 7. This CDR3 is built from 16 residues. Germline values: CDR1 LNHNV, CDR2 YYDKDF (reference sequence). CDR3 sequence: CATSRASGRSADTQYF. The CDR3, as DNA: TGTGCCACCAGCAGAGCCAGCGGGAGATCCGCAGATACGCAGTATTTT.

This clone was seen just once. V and J are TRBV9 and TRBJ2-7; 8 nucleotides align to TRBD1. Germline CDR1 reads SGDLS; CDR2 reads YYNGEE. The CDR3 contains 15 residues. The V segment lost 3 bases and the J segment 2 bases; nucleotides outside the gene matches: 7. The CDR3 loop is CASSEGQGAAYEQYF. In DNA, the CDR3 is TGTGCCAGCAGCGAAGGCCAGGGGGCCGCCTACGAGCAGTACTTC.

The chain carries TRBV2 and TRBJ1-1; 7 bases align to TRBD1. V gave up 5 bases and J gave up 4 bases; unmatched junction bases: 4. The CDR3 totals 13 residues. The V gene's germline CDR1 is SNHLY and CDR2 FYNNEI. As DNA, the CDR3 is TGTGCCAGCAGTCAGACAGGGAGCACTGAAGCTTTCTTT. Translated, it gives CASSQTGSTEAFF.

This CDR3 is CASSFQTFQSSYNSPLHF. The CDR3 DNA reads TGTGCCAGCAGCTTTCAGACTTTCCAGAGCTCCTATAATTCACCCCTCCACTTT. The V gene is TRBV4-2, the J gene TRBJ1-6; D is unresolved. Germline V gene sequence: CDR1 LGHNA, CDR2 YNFKEQ. CDR3 size: 18 residues. Trimming cost V 5 bases and J 0 bases, with 17 bases left between them.

The V gene is TRBV6-5, the J gene TRBJ2-7, with TRBD2 identical over 12 bases. Trimming removed 8 bases from V and 3 bases from J; junction bases left unmatched: 5. The CDR3 has 14 amino acids. In germline, CDR1 is MNHEY, CDR2 SVGAGI. This CDR3 reads CASGSSGGDYEQYF. For the CDR3, the DNA is TGTGCCAGCGGATCTAGCGGGGGGGACTACGAGCAGTACTTC.

This chain connects TRBV5-6 to TRBJ2-3; 8 bases are a match to TRBD2. The CDR3 has 16 residues. Per the germline V gene, CDR1 is SGHDT and CDR2 is YYEEEE. J was trimmed by 3 bases and V by 6 bases; bases with no gene match: 12. The CDR3 region is CASTTPGLAGTDTQYF. The CDR3 coding sequence is TGTGCCAGCACCACCCCCGGGTTAGCGGGAACAGATACGCAGTATTTT.

This rearrangement joins TRBV7-3 to TRBJ2-7; perhaps TRBD1 as D (5 bases). The CDR3 length is 14 residues. The V gene lost 3 bases and the J gene lost 7 bases, with 16 bases spanning the gap. Germline loops: CDR1 SGHTA, CDR2 FQGTGA. The CDR3 region is CASSFGHGSREQYF. CDR3 bases: TGTGCCAGCAGCTTCGGACACGGGTCGCGGGAGCAGTACTTC.

The genes are TRBV7-9 and TRBJ2-7; 8 bases fit TRBD2. V lost 5 bases and J lost 5; bases outside the gene matches: 8. Germline assignment: CDR1 SEHNR and CDR2 FQNEAQ (reference sequence). CDR3 length: 14 residues. CDR3 in DNA: TGTGCCAGCAGCCTTAGCGGGACCACTAACGAGCAGTACTTC. Its protein is CASSLSGTTNEQYF.

The chain couples TRBV5-8 to TRBJ1-5, with TRBD1 matching over 10 bases. Germline V lookup: CDR1 SGHTS, CDR2 YDEGEE. The V gene end was trimmed by 2 bases and the J gene end by 6 bases; junction bases not matched to a gene: 5. The CDR3 is 15 residues long. CDR3 in DNA: TGTGCCAGCAGCTTTCAGGGACAGGGGTTTCAGCCCCAGCATTTT. Amino acids: CASSFQGQGFQPQHF.

The CDR3 nucleotides read TGTGCCAGCAGCTTACCGTTTCGGAGGAACACCGGGGAGCTGTTTTTT. Translation: CASSLPFRRNTGELFF. The V gene is TRBV7-8, the J gene TRBJ2-2; D unresolved. This CDR3 comprises 16 residues. CDR1 and CDR2 (germline): SGHVS, FQNEAQ. The germline V and J ends were trimmed by 2 bases and 1 base, with 11 bases remaining between them.